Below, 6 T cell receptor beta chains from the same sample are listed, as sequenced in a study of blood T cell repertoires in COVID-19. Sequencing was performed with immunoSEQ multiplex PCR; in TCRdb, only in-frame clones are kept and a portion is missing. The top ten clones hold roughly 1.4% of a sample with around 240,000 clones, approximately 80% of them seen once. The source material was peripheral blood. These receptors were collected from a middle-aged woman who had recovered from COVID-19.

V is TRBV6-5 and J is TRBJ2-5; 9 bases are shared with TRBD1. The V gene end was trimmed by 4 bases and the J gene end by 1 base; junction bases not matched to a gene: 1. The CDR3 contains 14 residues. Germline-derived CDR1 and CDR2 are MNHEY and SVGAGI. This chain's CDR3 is CASSWDRAQETQYF. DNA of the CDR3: TGTGCCAGCAGTTGGGACAGGGCCCAAGAGACCCAGTACTTC.

The CDR3, as DNA: TGCGCCAACTTACAGGGGGCAATAAGTGGCAATGAGCAGTTCTTC. Translating gives CANLQGAISGNEQFF. V is TRBV5-1 and J is TRBJ2-1; TRBD1 matches at 9 bases. Germline CDR1 is SGHRS and CDR2 is YFSETQ. V lost 9 bases and J lost 6; bases outside the gene matches: 13. The CDR3 extends over 15 amino acids.

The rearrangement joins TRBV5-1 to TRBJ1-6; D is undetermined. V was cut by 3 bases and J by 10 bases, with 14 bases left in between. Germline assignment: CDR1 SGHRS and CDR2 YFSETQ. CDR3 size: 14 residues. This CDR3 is CASSSGSDGSPLHF. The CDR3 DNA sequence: TGCGCCAGCAGCTCAGGTAGCGACGGATCACCCCTCCACTTT.

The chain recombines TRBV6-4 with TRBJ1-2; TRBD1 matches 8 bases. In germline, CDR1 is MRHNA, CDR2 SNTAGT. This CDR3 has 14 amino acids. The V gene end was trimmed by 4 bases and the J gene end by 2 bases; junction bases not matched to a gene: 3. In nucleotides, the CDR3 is TGTGCCAGCAGTGCAGGGGGCGCGAACTATGGCTACACCTTC. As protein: CASSAGGANYGYTF.

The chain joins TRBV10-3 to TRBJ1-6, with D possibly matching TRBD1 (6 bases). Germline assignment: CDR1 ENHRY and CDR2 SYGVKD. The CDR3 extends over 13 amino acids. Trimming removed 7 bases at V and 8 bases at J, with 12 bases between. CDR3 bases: TGTGCCATCACTTACAGGGTTGATTCACCCCTCCACTTT. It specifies CAITYRVDSPLHF.

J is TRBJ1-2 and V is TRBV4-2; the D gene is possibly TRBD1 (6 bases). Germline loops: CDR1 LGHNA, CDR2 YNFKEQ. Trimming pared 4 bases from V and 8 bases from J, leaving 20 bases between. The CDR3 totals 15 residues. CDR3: CASSPVSGDIVGYTF. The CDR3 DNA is TGTGCCAGCAGCCCGGTGTCAGGGGATATAGTAGGCTACACCTTC.